The 28 T cell receptor beta chains below were found in one sample sequenced in a study of CD8 T cells in Susac syndrome. It was with random hexamers that 0.5 to 1 ug RNA was reverse transcribed. MiXCR, applied by TCRdb to the immunoSEQ multiplex PCR reads, yields one record per CDR3 protein. Altogether under 200,000 distinct CDR3 sequences are present, roughly 90% being singletons, with the ten largest covering approximately 0.086%. Material for sequencing was CD4+ T cells from PBMCs. The source is a human donor with Susac syndrome.

This clonotype was seen once. The chain carries TRBV4-1 and TRBJ2-5, with TRBD2 matching 13 bases. V gave up 4 bases and J gave up 4 bases; unmatched junction bases: 3. This CDR3 is 15 amino acids long. CDR1 MGHRA and CDR2 YSYEKL come from the germline V gene. The DNA for the CDR3 is TGCGCCAGCAGCCCGGGACTAGCGGGGCTAGAGACCCAGTACTTC. Translating gives CASSPGLAGLETQYF.

The V gene is TRBV20-1, the J gene TRBJ1-1; a weak D match, TRBD1 (6 bases). The CDR3 is made up of 13 amino acids. Germline CDR1 is DFQATT and CDR2 is SNEGSKA (reference sequence). The V gene lost 6 bases and the J gene lost 1 base, with 12 bases spanning the gap. The CDR3 is CSAGGAQNTEAFF. In nucleotides, the CDR3 is TGCAGTGCGGGGGGGGCCCAGAACACTGAAGCTTTCTTT.

This chain uses TRBV9 with TRBJ2-6; no clear D gene. Trimming took 6 bases from V and 1 from J, leaving 5 bases between them. The CDR3 has 13 amino acids. Looked up from germline, CDR1 is SGDLS and CDR2 is YYNGEE. This CDR3 reads CASKASGANVLTF. CDR3 bases: TGTGCCAGCAAGGCGTCTGGGGCCAACGTCCTGACTTTC.

This chain uses TRBV11-2 with TRBJ2-7; D is tentatively TRBD1 or TRBD2 (5 bases each). The CDR3 is 15 residues long. CDR1 and CDR2 (germline): SGHAT, FQNNGV. V was clipped by 0 bases and J by 0 bases, with 9 bases between them. As DNA, the CDR3 is TGTGCCAGCAGCTTAGAGGCAGGGAGCTCCTACGAGCAGTACTTC. This translates into CASSLEAGSSYEQYF.

The chain uses TRBV20-1 and TRBJ2-4, with D hard to call. Trimming pared 0 bases from V and 2 bases from J, leaving 11 bases between. This CDR3 contains 15 residues. Per the germline V gene, CDR1 is DFQATT and CDR2 is SNEGSKA (reference sequence). CDR3 loop: CSAREGTTTKNIQYF. The CDR3 DNA is TGCAGTGCTAGAGAAGGCACGACGACCAAAAACATTCAGTACTTC.

This chain joins TRBV20-1 and TRBJ2-1, with 8 nucleotides matching TRBD2. The CDR3 extends over 14 amino acids. Germline CDR1 and CDR2: DFQATT and SNEGSKA (reference sequence). Losses at the gene ends were 1 base for V and 5 bases for J; bases not matched to a gene: 4. The CDR3 nucleotides are TGCAGTGCTAGAGTACGACTAGCGAACAATGAGCAGTTCTTC. Its protein product is CSARVRLANNEQFF.

The chain combines TRBV5-4 with TRBJ2-2, with 11 bases lining up with TRBD2. After removal of 5 bases from V and 0 bases from J, the junction contained 9 bases not matched to a gene. The CDR3 is 18 amino acids. Germline CDR1 SGHNT, CDR2 YYREEE (reference sequence). CDR3 sequence (DNA): TGTGCCAGCAGTAAGGGACTAGCGGAGGGAACGAACACCGGGGAGCTGTTTTTT. Residues: CASSKGLAEGTNTGELFF.

The gene calls are TRBV20-1 and TRBJ1-2; D might be TRBD1 (6 bases). Trimming cost V 3 bases and J 5 bases, with 13 bases left between them. Germline V CDR1 and CDR2: DFQATT, SNEGSKA (reference sequence). The CDR3 length is 13 residues. CDR3 residues: CSASKGDTYGYTF. Written as DNA, the CDR3 is TGCAGTGCTAGTAAGGGGGACACGTATGGCTACACCTTC.

This chain joins TRBV3-1 and TRBJ2-7; D is perhaps TRBD1 (6 bases). Per the germline V gene, CDR1 is LGHDT and CDR2 is YNNKEL (reference sequence). CDR3 length equals 15 residues. The ends were cut back, 3 bases at V and 2 bases at J, with 14 bases in the middle. CDR3 DNA: TGTGCCAGCAGCCAGATGTCAGGGGATCCCTACGAGCAGTACTTC. Protein sequence: CASSQMSGDPYEQYF.

This chain uses TRBV6-1 with TRBJ1-3; D might be TRBD1 (5 bases). V lost 6 bases and J lost 0, with 15 bases in between. Per germline, CDR1 MNHNS and CDR2 SASEGT. The CDR3 covers 16 residues. Written as DNA, the CDR3 is TGTGCCAGCAGCATTGGGGGTCGGAGCTCTGGAAACACCATATATTTT. It is translated as CASSIGGRSSGNTIYF.

The CDR3 spells CASRPGQGIGYEQYF. The CDR3 region has the DNA TGTGCCAGCAGACCCGGACAGGGGATAGGATACGAGCAGTACTTC. V and J are TRBV28 and TRBJ2-7; 9 bases map to TRBD1. The V and J ends lost 6 bases and 4 bases, in that order; junction bases with no gene match: 10. The CDR3 sequence is 15 residues long. CDR1 MDHEN and CDR2 SYDVKM come from the germline V gene.

This chain uses TRBV5-6 with TRBJ1-2, with D unresolved. This CDR3 is built from 11 residues. Germline lookup yields CDR1 SGHDT and CDR2 YYEEEE. With 2 bases removed from V and 10 bases from J, the gap between germline ends came to 9 bases. DNA for the CDR3: TGTGCCAGCAGCTTTTCTTCCACCTACACCTTC. Residues: CASSFSSTYTF.

The gene calls are TRBV5-4 and TRBJ2-1; possibly TRBD1 or TRBD2 for D (5 bases each). CDR3 length: 15 residues. The germline gives CDR1 SGHNT, CDR2 YYREEE (reference sequence). V was pared by 4 bases and J by 5 bases, with 16 bases between. CDR3 amino acids: CASSPVTVGDNEQFF. DNA of the CDR3: TGTGCCAGCAGCCCGGTAACGGTGGGGGACAATGAGCAGTTCTTC.

V is TRBV9 and J is TRBJ1-3, with a tentative D call TRBD1 (5 bases). Germline CDR1 SGDLS, CDR2 YYNGEE. Trimming removed 0 bases at V and 1 base at J, with 14 bases between. This CDR3 is 17 amino acids long. CDR3 in amino acids: CASSVGWVGESGNTIYF. For the CDR3, the DNA is TGTGCCAGCAGCGTAGGTTGGGTAGGGGAGTCTGGAAACACCATATATTTT. Drawing the rest from reference TRBV9 and TRBJ1-3, the complete variable domain is DSGVTQTPKHLITATGQRVTLRCSPRSGDLSVYWYQQSLDQGLQFLIQYYNGEERAKGNILERFSAQQFPDLHSELNLSSLELGDSALYFCASSVGWVGESGNTIYFGEGSWLTVV.

The chain couples TRBV7-3 to TRBJ2-1; TRBD2 matches at 10 bases. Trimming removed 4 bases from V and 8 bases from J; junction bases left unmatched: 2. This CDR3 has 13 residues. Germline V gene data show CDR1 as SGHTA and CDR2 as FQGTGA. The chain's CDR3 is CASSSLAGDEQFF. In DNA, the CDR3 is TGTGCCAGCAGCTCTCTAGCGGGAGATGAGCAGTTCTTC.

V is TRBV3-1 and J is TRBJ2-3, with a possible D match to TRBD2 (7 bases). The germline V and J ends were trimmed by 1 base and 6 bases, with 17 bases remaining between them. The germline CDR1 and CDR2 sequences are LGHDT and YNNKEL (reference sequence). This CDR3 has 16 residues. The CDR3 protein is CASSQVGGGPGDTQYF. The CDR3 DNA is TGTGCCAGCAGCCAAGTAGGCGGGGGCCCAGGGGATACGCAGTATTTT.

This clonotype was detected once. This chain joins TRBV6-6 and TRBJ1-4; D is perhaps TRBD1 (6 bases). Germline loops: CDR1 MNHNY, CDR2 SVGAGI (reference sequence). This CDR3 has 13 residues. The V and J ends lost 4 bases and 5 bases respectively, with 8 bases between them. The DNA for the CDR3 is TGTGCCAGCAGTTTAGGACAGAATGAAAAACTGTTTTTT. It specifies CASSLGQNEKLFF.

The chain has TRBV18 and TRBJ2-7; TRBD1 matches at 7 bases. Germline-derived CDR1 and CDR2 are KGHSH and LQKENI. The ends lost 1 base at V and 0 bases at J; junction bases unmatched: 3. This CDR3 contains 15 residues. Here the CDR3 reads CASSPQGQSSYEQYF. CDR3 bases: TGTGCCAGCTCACCACAGGGACAGAGCTCCTACGAGCAGTACTTC.

The sample holds a few counts of this clonotype. This sequence joins TRBV6-1 and TRBJ1-5, with TRBD1 as a possible D gene (5 bases). The germline CDR1 and CDR2 sequences are MNHNS and SASEGT. Trimming cost V 3 bases and J 3 bases, with 12 bases left between them. CDR3 length equals 15 residues. CDR3 sequence: CASSDRGTDNQPQHF. The CDR3 region has the DNA TGTGCCAGCAGTGATAGAGGGACGGACAATCAGCCCCAGCATTTT.

CDR3: CASTPGGQGLEQYF. For the CDR3, the DNA is TGCGCCAGCACCCCTGGGGGACAGGGGCTCGAGCAGTACTTC. The chain employs TRBV10-1 and TRBJ2-7; 10 nucleotides match TRBD1. The CDR3 consists of 14 residues. With V trimmed by 7 bases and J by 6 bases, 9 bases remained unmatched. The V gene's germline CDR1 is WNHNN and CDR2 SYGVQD (reference sequence).

The rearrangement uses TRBV5-1 and TRBJ2-5; 10 bases match TRBD2. V gave up 4 bases and J gave up 2 bases; unmatched junction bases: 2. This CDR3 is built from 14 residues. Germline CDR1 and CDR2: SGHRS and YFSETQ. CDR3 region: CASSATSGQETQYF. DNA for the CDR3: TGCGCCAGCAGCGCGACTAGCGGGCAAGAGACCCAGTACTTC. Full variable domain (outside the CDR3, taken from reference TRBV5-1 and TRBJ2-5): KAGVTQTPRYLIKTRGQQVTLSCSPISGHRSVSWYQQTPGQGLQFLFEYFSETQRNKGNFPGRFSGRQFSNSRSEMNVSTLELGDSALYLCASSATSGQETQYFGPGTRLLVL.

V usage is TRBV7-9 and J usage is TRBJ2-7, with D possibly being TRBD1 (6 bases). The germline gives CDR1 SEHNR, CDR2 FQNEAQ (reference sequence). V shed 3 bases and J shed 1 base, with 16 bases lying between them. This CDR3 comprises 16 residues. The CDR3 sequence: CASSFVRGLPSYEQYF. The CDR3 nucleotides read TGTGCCAGCAGCTTTGTGAGGGGGTTACCTTCCTACGAGCAGTACTTC. Based on the CDR3 plus reference TRBV7-9 and TRBJ2-7, the full variable domain is DTGVSQNPRHKITKRGQNVTFRCDPISEHNRLYWYRQTLGQGPEFLTYFQNEAQLEKSRLLSDRFSAERPKGSFSTLEIQRTEQGDSAMYLCASSFVRGLPSYEQYFGPGTRLTVT.

The V gene is TRBV12-3 or TRBV12-4, the J gene TRBJ1-5; D not resolved. The CDR3 loop spans 13 amino acids. The V gene lost 3 bases and the J gene lost 5 bases, with 8 bases spanning the gap. The CDR3 here is CASSLVGDQPQHF. CDR3 DNA: TGTGCCAGCAGTTTGGTCGGCGATCAGCCCCAGCATTTT.

This chain joins TRBV7-3 and TRBJ1-1; D unresolved. CDR1 and CDR2 from the germline V gene are SGHTA and FQGTGA. The CDR3 length is 13 residues. The V and J ends lost 5 bases and 5 bases respectively, with 12 bases between them. CDR3 nucleotides: TGTGCCAGCAGCCCCTACATGAGTACTGAAGCTTTCTTT. This sequence encodes CASSPYMSTEAFF.

The J gene is TRBJ2-3, the V gene TRBV4-2; 11 bases are a match to TRBD2. Germline loops: CDR1 LGHNA, CDR2 YNFKEQ. V lost 0 bases, J lost 9 bases, and 5 bases stayed unmatched. The CDR3 runs to 15 residues. The CDR3 DNA follows: TGTGCCAGCAGCCAAGATCTCTCTAGCGGGAGGACGCAGTATTTT. Encoded protein: CASSQDLSSGRTQYF.

The chain recombines TRBV6-5 with TRBJ2-3, with D possibly being TRBD1 (5 bases). Germline loops: CDR1 MNHEY, CDR2 SVGAGI. There are 13 residues in the CDR3. V was trimmed by 4 bases and J by 6 bases, leaving 11 bases between them. The CDR3 coding sequence is TGTGCCAGCAGTTCCAGGGATGCCGATACGCAGTATTTT. Encoded protein: CASSSRDADTQYF.

The chain couples TRBV4-1 to TRBJ2-1; 11 nucleotides align to TRBD2. The CDR3 loop spans 16 amino acids. Trimming removed 4 bases from V and 5 bases from J; junction bases left unmatched: 7. CDR1 is MGHRA and CDR2 is YSYEKL in the germline V gene. CDR3 loop: CASSPHPTSGNNEQFF. CDR3 nucleotides: TGCGCCAGCAGCCCTCATCCGACTAGCGGGAACAATGAGCAGTTCTTC.

This chain links TRBV19 with TRBJ1-1; tentatively, D is TRBD1 (6 bases). The CDR3 contains 13 residues. The V end was cut by 8 bases, the J end by 5 bases, with 15 bases between. In germline, CDR1 is LNHDA, CDR2 SQIVND (reference sequence). CDR3 loop: CASGGGGRTEAFF. CDR3 nucleotides: TGTGCCAGTGGGGGCGGGGGTAGGACTGAAGCTTTCTTT.